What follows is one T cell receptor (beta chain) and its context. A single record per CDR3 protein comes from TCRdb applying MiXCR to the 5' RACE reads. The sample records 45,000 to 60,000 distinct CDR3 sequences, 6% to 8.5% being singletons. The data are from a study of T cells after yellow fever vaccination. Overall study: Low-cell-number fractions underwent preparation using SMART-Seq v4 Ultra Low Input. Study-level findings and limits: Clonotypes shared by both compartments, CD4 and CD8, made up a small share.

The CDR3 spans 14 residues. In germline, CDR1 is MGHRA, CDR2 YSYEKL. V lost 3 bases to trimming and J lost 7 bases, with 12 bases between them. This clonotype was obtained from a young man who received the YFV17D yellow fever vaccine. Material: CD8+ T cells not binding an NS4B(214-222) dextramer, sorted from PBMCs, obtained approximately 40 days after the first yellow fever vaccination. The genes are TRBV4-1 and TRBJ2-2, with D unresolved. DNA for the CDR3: TGCGCCAGCAGCCATCATAGGTTGGTCGGGGAGCTGTTTTTT. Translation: CASSHHRLVGELFF.